This T cell receptor (beta chain) emerged from a study of T cells expressing NK-cell markers. Study background: Eight donors were sequenced, of whom seven were HCMV-seropositive, while the remaining one was HCMV-seronegative.

Study-wide findings and caveats: For several donors, the dominant NKG2C+ clonotypes made up roughly 1.0-7.5% of their CD8+ T cells. Clarity on HCMV specificity was lacking for the expanded NKG2C+ T cell clones.

Reanalyzing the 5' RACE reads, TCRdb keeps one entry per CDR3 protein, without DNA. The record lists 500,000 to 600,000 distinct CDR3 sequences, of which the ten most abundant hold approximately 4%. With regard to this clonotype: Its antigen is undetermined.

Per germline, CDR1 SQVTM and CDR2 ANQGSEA. This CDR3 spans 17 amino acids. The receptor comes from a man in his late teens or twenties in good health. Material for sequencing was blood T cells: a sorted CD56 or NKG2C T cell subset, CD4+ or CD8+ T cells, or bulk PBMC T cells (not recorded which). The chain employs TRBV29-1 and TRBJ2-1; TCRdb's D call of TRBD2 is untestable without DNA. The CDR3 protein is CSVEFSGRPSSYNEQFF.